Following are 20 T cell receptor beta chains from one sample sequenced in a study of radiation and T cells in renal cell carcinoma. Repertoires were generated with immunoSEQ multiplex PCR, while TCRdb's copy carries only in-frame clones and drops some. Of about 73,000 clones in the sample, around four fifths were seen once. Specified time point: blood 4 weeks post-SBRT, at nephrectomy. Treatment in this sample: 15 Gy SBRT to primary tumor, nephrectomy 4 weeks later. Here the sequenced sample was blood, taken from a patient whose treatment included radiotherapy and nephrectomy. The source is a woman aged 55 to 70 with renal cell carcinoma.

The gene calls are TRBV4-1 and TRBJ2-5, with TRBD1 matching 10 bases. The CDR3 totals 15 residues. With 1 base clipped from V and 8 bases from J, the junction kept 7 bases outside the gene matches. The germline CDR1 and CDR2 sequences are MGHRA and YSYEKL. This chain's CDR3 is CASSQAPGQGSTQYF. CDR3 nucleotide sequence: TGCGCCAGCAGCCAAGCCCCGGGACAGGGGTCAACCCAGTACTTC.

CDR3: CSASARAFF. The CDR3, as DNA: TGCAGTGCTAGTGCGAGAGCTTTCTTT. The chain joins TRBV20-1 to TRBJ1-1; no reliable D call. This CDR3 has 9 amino acids. Germline CDR1 reads DFQATT; CDR2 reads SNEGSKA (reference sequence). V was shortened by 3 bases and J by 10 bases, with 6 bases between the two germline ends.

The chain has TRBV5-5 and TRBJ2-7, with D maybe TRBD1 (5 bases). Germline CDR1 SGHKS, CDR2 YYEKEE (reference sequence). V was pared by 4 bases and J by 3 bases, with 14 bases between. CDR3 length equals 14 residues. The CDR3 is CASSPLTTDYEQYF. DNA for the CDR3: TGTGCCAGCAGCCCCCTTACGACAGACTACGAGCAGTACTTC.

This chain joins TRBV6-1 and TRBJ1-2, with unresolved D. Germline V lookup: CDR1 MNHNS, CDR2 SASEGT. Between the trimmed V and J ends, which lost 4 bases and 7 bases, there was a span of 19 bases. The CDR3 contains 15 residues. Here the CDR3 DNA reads TGTGCCAGCAGTGTCCAGTTCGAGAGTGGACGTGGCTACACCTTC. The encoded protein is CASSVQFESGRGYTF.

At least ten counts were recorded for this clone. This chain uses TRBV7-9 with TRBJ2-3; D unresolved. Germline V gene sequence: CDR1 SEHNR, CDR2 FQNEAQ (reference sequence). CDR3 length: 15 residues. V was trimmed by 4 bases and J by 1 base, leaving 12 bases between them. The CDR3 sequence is CASSSFVAGTDTQYF. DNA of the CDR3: TGTGCCAGCAGCTCCTTTGTGGCAGGCACAGATACGCAGTATTTT.

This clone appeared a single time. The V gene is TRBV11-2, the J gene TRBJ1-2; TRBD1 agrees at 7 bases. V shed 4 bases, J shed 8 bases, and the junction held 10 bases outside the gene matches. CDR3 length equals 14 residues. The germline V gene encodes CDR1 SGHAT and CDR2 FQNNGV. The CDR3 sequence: CASSSWTGRQGYTF. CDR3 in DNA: TGTGCCAGCAGCTCATGGACAGGACGCCAGGGCTACACCTTC.

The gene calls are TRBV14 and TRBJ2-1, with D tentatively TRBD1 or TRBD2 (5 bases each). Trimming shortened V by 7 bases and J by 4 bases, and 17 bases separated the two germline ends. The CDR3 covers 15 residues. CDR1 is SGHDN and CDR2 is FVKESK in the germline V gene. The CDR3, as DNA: TGTGCCAGCATTTCCGGGGACGGAAAATACAATGAGCAGTTCTTC. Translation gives CASISGDGKYNEQFF.

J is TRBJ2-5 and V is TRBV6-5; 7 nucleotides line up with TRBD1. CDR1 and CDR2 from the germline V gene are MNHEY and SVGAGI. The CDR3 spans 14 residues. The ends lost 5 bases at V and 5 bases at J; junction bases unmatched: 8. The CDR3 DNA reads TGTGCCAGCAGTACGGGACAGCTCGGGGAGACCCAGTACTTC. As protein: CASSTGQLGETQYF.

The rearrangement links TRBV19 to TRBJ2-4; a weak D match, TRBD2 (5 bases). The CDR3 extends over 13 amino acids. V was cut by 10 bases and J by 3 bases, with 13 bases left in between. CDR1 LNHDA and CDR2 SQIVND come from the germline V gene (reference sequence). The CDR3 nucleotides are TGTGCCACCCTCGTCCGGGACAAAAACATTCAGTACTTC. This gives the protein CATLVRDKNIQYF.

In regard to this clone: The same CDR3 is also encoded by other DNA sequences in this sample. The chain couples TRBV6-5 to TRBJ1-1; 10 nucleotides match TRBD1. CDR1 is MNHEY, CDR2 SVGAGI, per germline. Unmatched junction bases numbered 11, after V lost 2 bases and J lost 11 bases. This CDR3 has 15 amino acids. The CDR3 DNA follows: TGTGCCAGCAGTTACGCGACAGGGGGCGGGTTGAGCGCTTTCTTT. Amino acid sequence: CASSYATGGGLSAFF.

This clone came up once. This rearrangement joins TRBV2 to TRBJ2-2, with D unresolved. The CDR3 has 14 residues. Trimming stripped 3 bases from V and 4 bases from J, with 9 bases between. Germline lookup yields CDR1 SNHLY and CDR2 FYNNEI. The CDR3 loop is CASSEVDLTGELFF. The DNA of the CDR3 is TGTGCCAGCAGTGAGGTGGACCTCACCGGGGAGCTGTTTTTT. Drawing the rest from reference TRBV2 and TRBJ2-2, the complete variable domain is EPEVTQTPSHQVTQMGQEVILRCVPISNHLYFYWYRQILGQKVEFLVSFYNNEISEKSEIFDDQFSVERPDGSNFTLKIRSTKLEDSAMYFCASSEVDLTGELFFGEGSRLTVL.

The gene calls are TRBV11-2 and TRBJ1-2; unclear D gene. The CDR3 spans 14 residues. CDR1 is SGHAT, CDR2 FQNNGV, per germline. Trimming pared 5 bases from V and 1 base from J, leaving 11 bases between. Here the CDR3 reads CASSPPNVNYGYTF. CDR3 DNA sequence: TGTGCCAGCAGCCCGCCGAACGTTAACTATGGCTACACCTTC.

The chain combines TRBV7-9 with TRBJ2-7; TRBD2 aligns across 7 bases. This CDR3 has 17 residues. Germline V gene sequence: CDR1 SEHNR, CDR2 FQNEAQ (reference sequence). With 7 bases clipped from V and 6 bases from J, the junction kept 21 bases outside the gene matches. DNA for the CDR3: TGTGCCAGCACCTGGGAGGGCACGCGACTTGGTATCTCCGAGCAGTACTTC. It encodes CASTWEGTRLGISEQYF.

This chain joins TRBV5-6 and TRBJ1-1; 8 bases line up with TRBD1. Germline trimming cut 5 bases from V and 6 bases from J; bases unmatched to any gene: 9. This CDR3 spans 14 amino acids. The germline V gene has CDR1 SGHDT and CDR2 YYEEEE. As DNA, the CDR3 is TGTGCCAGCAGTAAGACAGGGGCCGCCTCTGAAGCTTTCTTT. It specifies CASSKTGAASEAFF. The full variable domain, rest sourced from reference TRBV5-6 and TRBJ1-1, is DAGVTQSPTHLIKTRGQQVTLRCSPKSGHDTVSWYQQALGQGPQFIFQYYEEEERQRGNFPDRFSGHQFPNYSSELNVNALLLGDSALYLCASSKTGAASEAFFGQGTRLTVV.

Here the CDR3 DNA reads TGTGCCAGCAGTGAATATACAGGCTCCTACGAGCAGTACTTC. This sequence encodes CASSEYTGSYEQYF. The chain employs TRBV6-4 and TRBJ2-7, with D possibly matching TRBD1 (5 bases). In germline, CDR1 is MRHNA, CDR2 SNTAGT. CDR3 length: 14 amino acids. V lost 3 bases and J 0 bases, leaving 9 bases between the germline ends.

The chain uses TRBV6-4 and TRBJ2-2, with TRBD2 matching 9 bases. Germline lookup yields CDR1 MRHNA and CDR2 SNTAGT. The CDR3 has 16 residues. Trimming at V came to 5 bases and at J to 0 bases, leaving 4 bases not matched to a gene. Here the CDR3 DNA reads TGTGCCAGCAGTCCTCTAGCGGGGACGAACACCGGGGAGCTGTTTTTT. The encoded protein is CASSPLAGTNTGELFF.

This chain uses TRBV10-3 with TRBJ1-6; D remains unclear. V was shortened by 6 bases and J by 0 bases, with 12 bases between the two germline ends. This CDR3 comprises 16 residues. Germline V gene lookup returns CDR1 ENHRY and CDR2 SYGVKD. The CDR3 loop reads CAISPIQSSYNSPLHF. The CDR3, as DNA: TGTGCCATCAGCCCAATACAGAGCTCCTATAATTCACCCCTCCACTTT.

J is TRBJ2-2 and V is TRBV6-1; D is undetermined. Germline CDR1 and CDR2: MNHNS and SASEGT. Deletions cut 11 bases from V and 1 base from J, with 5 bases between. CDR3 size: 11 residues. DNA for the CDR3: TGTGCCGGCGGGAACACCGGGGAGCTGTTTTTT. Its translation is CAGGNTGELFF.

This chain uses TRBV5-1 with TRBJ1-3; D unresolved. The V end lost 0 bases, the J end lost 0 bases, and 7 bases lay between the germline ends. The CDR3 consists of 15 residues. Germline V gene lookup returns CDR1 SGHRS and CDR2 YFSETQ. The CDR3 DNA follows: TGCGCCAGCAGCTTGGACGGGAACTCTGGAAACACCATATATTTT. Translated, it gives CASSLDGNSGNTIYF.

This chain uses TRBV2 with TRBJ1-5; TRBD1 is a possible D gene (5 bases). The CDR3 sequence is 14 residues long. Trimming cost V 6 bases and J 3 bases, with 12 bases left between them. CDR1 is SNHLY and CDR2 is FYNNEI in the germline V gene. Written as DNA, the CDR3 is TGTGCCAGCAGGGACTTAGGGGTCAATCAGCCCCAGCATTTT. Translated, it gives CASRDLGVNQPQHF.